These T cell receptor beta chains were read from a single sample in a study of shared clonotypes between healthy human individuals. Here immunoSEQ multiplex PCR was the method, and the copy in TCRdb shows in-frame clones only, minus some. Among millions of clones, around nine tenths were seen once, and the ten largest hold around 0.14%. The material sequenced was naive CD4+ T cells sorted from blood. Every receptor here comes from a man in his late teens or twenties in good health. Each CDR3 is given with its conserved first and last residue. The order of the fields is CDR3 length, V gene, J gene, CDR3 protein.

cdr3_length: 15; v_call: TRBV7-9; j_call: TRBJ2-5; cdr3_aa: CASSSGTGIQETQYF
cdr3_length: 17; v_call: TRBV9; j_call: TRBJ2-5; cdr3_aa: CASSERASGGARETQYF
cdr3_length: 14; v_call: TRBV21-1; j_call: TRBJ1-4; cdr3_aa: CASSPGTKEEKLFF
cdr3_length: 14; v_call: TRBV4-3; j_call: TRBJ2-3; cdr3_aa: CASSQDPGTDTQYF
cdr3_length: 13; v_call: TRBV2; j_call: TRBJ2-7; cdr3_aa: CASRQGIDYEQYF
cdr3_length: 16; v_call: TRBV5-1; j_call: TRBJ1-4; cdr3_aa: CASSFGTATTNEKLFF
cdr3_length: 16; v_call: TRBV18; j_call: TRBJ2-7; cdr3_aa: CASSFRGSPGGDEQYF
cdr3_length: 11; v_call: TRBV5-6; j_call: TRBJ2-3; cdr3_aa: CASSQGGTQYF
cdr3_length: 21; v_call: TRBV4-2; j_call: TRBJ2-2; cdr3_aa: CASSQVGRGLLAGRNTGELFF
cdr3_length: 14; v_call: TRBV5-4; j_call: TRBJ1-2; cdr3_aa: CASSLVDNRLQLTF
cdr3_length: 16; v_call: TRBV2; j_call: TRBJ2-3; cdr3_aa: CASSAGTSGGADTQYF
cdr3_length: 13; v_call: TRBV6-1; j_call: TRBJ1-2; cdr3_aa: CASMGQEDYGYTF
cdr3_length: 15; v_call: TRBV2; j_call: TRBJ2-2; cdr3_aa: CASSERRLVSGELFF
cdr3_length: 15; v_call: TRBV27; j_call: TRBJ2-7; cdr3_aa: CASSSGQKQAYEQYF
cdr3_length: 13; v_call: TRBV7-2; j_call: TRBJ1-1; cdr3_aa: CASSPPLRGEAFF
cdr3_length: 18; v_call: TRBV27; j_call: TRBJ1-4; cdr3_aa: CASSLSQGAIGTNEKLFF
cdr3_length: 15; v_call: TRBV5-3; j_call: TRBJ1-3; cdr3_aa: CARSLSAFSGNTIYF
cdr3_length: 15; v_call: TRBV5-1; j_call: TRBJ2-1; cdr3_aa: CASSFSGSSYNEQFF
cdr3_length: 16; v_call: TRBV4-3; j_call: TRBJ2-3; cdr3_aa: CASSPYRDPEADTQYF
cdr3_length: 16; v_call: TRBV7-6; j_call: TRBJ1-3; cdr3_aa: CASSLGGQFSGNTIYF
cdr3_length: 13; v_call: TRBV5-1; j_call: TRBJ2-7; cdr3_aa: CASRDSNSYEQYF
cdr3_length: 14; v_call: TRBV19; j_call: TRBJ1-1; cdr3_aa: CASRDDRLNTEAFF
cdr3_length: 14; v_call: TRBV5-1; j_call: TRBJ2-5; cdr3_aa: CASSYYGGSETQYF
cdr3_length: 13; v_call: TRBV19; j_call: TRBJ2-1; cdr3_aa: CASSPPGGNEQFF
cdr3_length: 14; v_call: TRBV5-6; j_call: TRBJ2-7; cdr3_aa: CASSTGQGWYEQYF
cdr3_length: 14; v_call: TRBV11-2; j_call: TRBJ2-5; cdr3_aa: CASSLGTGRETQYF
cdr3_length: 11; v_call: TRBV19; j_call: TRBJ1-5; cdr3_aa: CASSMSQPQHF
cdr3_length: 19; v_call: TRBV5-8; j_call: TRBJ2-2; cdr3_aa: CASSSIAGAALPNTGELFF
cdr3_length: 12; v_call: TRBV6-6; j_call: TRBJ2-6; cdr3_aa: CASSSSANVLTF
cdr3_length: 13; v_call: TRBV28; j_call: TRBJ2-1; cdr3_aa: CASSLRRWNEQFF
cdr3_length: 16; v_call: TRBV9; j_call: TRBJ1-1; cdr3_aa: CASSRRSDGGDTEAFF
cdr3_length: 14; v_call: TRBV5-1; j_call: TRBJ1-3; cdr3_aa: CASSLGGSGNTIYF
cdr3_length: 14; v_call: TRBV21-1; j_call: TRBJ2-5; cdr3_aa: CASSTSGFQETQYF
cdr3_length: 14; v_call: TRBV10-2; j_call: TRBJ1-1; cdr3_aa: CASSEWQGNTEAFF
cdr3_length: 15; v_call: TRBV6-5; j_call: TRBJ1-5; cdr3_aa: CASSYPGGGNQPQHF
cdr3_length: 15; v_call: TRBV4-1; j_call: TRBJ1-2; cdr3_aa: CASRERTGPSAGYTF
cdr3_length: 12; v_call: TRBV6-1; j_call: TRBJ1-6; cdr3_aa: CASNGGNSPLHF
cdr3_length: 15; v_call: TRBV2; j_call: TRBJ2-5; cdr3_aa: CASSEAASGGQTQYF
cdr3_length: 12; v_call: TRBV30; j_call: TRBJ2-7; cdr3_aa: CAWSVLRYEQYF
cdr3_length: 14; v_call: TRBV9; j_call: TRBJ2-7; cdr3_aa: CASSVETGGFEQYF
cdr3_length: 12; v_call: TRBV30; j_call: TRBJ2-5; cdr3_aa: CAWSSLQETQYF
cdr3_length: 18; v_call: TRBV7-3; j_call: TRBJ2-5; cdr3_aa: CASSFSPVLGGESETQYF
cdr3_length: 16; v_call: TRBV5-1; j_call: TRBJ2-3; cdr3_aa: CASSPLAGDSTDTQYF